This T cell receptor (beta chain) was recorded in a study of beta chain features in type 1 diabetes. Donors underwent one heparinised blood draw, approximately 120 mL on average. Purities in excess of 95% were seen in all sorted populations. Points from the study as a whole: PCR might show a preference for shorter templates, equally across patients and controls. Researchers report that Type 1 diabetes patients had moderately but significantly shorter TCRB CDR3s across all four CD4+ subsets.

Expressed TCRB transcripts were sequenced because the isolated RNA had all been reverse transcribed beforehand. The method was immunoSEQ multiplex PCR; TCRdb's version includes in-frame clones alone and lacks a portion of them. The data contain 640,000 or so clones, 10% to 15% of them singletons. Germline CDR1 and CDR2: WNHNN and SYGVQD (reference sequence). The ends lost 4 bases at V and 3 bases at J; junction bases unmatched: 8. This CDR3 is built from 16 residues. Only a few counts were recorded for this clone. Its antigen remains unknown. Input material: naive CD4+ T cells from blood. The rearrangement links TRBV10-1 to TRBJ2-3; 9 bases match TRBD1. The TCR originated in a man aged 18 to 29 with type 1 diabetes. CDR3 DNA sequence: TGCGCCAGCAGTGGTGGACAGGGGAAGAGGACAGATACGCAGTATTTT. Its protein is CASSGGQGKRTDTQYF.